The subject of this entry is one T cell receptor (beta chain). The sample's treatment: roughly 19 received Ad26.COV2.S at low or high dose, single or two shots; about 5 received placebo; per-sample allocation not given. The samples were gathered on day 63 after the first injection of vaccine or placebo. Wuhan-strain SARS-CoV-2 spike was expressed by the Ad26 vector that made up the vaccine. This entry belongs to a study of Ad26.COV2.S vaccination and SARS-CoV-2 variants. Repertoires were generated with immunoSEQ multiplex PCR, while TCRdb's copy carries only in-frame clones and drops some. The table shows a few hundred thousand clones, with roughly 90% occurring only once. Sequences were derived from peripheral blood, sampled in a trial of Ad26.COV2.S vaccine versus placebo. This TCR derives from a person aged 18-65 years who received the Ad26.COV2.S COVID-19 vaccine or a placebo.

The CDR3 reads CASSAQSGPYGYTF. In DNA form, the CDR3 reads TGTGCCAGCAGTGCACAGAGCGGCCCTTATGGCTACACCTTC. The chain has TRBV2 and TRBJ1-2; D not certain. Germline-derived CDR1 and CDR2 are SNHLY and FYNNEI. The V end was cut by 4 bases, the J end by 5 bases, with 14 bases between. CDR3 size: 14 residues.